This is a list of T cell receptor beta chains from one sample in a study of T cell changes during pregnancy in multiple sclerosis. Libraries were prepared by immunoSEQ multiplex PCR; TCRdb keeps only in-frame clonotypes and omits some of them. The sample yields over 30,000 clones, roughly 85% seen once. This specimen was CD4+ T cells from peripheral blood mononuclear cells, taken before pregnancy. Receptors were obtained from a female donor with multiple sclerosis, enrolled in a pregnancy study. Each CDR3 is given with its conserved first and last residue. The D gene is left open where the match is weak. For some rows the clone size is stated as once, few or many, or as a class when expanded; others skip it.

J gene: TRBJ2-1
V gene: TRBV7-9
CDR3 length: 14
clone size: once
D gene: NA
CDR3 DNA: TGTGCCAGCAGCTTGACAGCTTATTACAATGAGCAGTTCTTC
CDR3 protein: CASSLTAYYNEQFF

J gene: TRBJ1-2
V gene: TRBV5-1
CDR3 length: 15
clone size: few
D gene: TRBD1
CDR3 DNA: TGCGCCAGCAGCTTCGGACAGGGGGCGCGAGATGGCTACACCTTC
CDR3 protein: CASSFGQGARDGYTF

J gene: TRBJ2-1
V gene: TRBV6-4
CDR3 length: 15
clone size: NA
D gene: TRBD1
CDR3 DNA: TGTGCCAGCAGTGTAGGACAGGGTACCTACAATGAGCAGTTCTTC
CDR3 protein: CASSVGQGTYNEQFF

J gene: TRBJ2-1
V gene: TRBV28
CDR3 length: 15
clone size: NA
D gene: TRBD2
CDR3 DNA: TGTGCCAGCGTTCTCGAGAGCGGGAGTAGGTATGAGCAGTTCTTC
CDR3 protein: CASVLESGSRYEQFF

J gene: TRBJ2-5
V gene: TRBV7-9
CDR3 length: 14
clone size: NA
D gene: NA
CDR3 DNA: TGTGCCAGCAGCTTAGCGGCGGGTTGGGAGACCCAGTACTTC
CDR3 protein: CASSLAAGWETQYF

J gene: TRBJ1-2
V gene: TRBV7-9
CDR3 length: 14
clone size: NA
D gene: NA
CDR3 DNA: TGTGCCAGCAGTAATAGTGGAGGAAACTATGGCTACACCTTC
CDR3 protein: CASSNSGGNYGYTF

J gene: TRBJ2-7
V gene: TRBV9
CDR3 length: 15
clone size: NA
D gene: TRBD2
CDR3 DNA: TGTGCCAGCAGCGTAGGCGCCAGCGGGAGCTACGAGCAGTACTTC
CDR3 protein: CASSVGASGSYEQYF

J gene: TRBJ1-5
V gene: TRBV6-1
CDR3 length: 14
clone size: NA
D gene: TRBD1
CDR3 DNA: TGTGCCAGCAGTCAACAGGGGAGGAACCAGCCCCAGCATTTT
CDR3 protein: CASSQQGRNQPQHF

J gene: TRBJ1-5
V gene: TRBV19
CDR3 length: 18
clone size: NA
D gene: TRBD1
CDR3 DNA: TGTGCCACACTCCCGAGTGGACAGGGATTTTTCAGCAATCAGCCCCAGCATTTT
CDR3 protein: CATLPSGQGFFSNQPQHF

J gene: TRBJ2-1
V gene: TRBV28
CDR3 length: 12
clone size: once
D gene: NA
CDR3 DNA: TGTGCCAGCAGTTTCAGTTACAATGAGCAGTTCTTC
CDR3 protein: CASSFSYNEQFF

J gene: TRBJ2-5
V gene: TRBV4-2
CDR3 length: 13
clone size: NA
D gene: NA
CDR3 DNA: TGTGCCAGCAGCCTCGAACTCCAAGAGACCCAGTACTTC
CDR3 protein: CASSLELQETQYF

J gene: TRBJ2-7
V gene: TRBV30
CDR3 length: 14
clone size: NA
D gene: TRBD2
CDR3 DNA: TGTGCCTGGAGGGGACTAGCGGGAGTCCGTGAGCAGTACTTC
CDR3 protein: CAWRGLAGVREQYF

J gene: TRBJ2-7
V gene: TRBV30
CDR3 length: 12
clone size: NA
D gene: NA
CDR3 DNA: TGTGCCTGGGGCGGGAACTCCTACGAGCAGTACTTC
CDR3 protein: CAWGGNSYEQYF

J gene: TRBJ2-1
V gene: TRBV2
CDR3 length: 16
clone size: NA
D gene: TRBD1
CDR3 DNA: TGTGCCAGCACCCGACAGGGAAAGGGCTCCTACAATGAGCAGTTCTTC
CDR3 protein: CASTRQGKGSYNEQFF

J gene: TRBJ2-3
V gene: TRBV5-1
CDR3 length: 17
clone size: once
D gene: TRBD2
CDR3 DNA: TGCGCCAGCAGCTTGCTAGCGGGAGGGTCGGGCACAGATACGCAGTATTTT
CDR3 protein: CASSLLAGGSGTDTQYF

J gene: TRBJ2-7
V gene: TRBV4-1
CDR3 length: 17
clone size: NA
D gene: NA
CDR3 DNA: TGCGCCAGCAGCCAATTCCTAGGAGTTATATCTTCCTACGAGCAGTACTTC
CDR3 protein: CASSQFLGVISSYEQYF

J gene: TRBJ2-3
V gene: TRBV30
CDR3 length: 14
clone size: NA
D gene: NA
CDR3 DNA: TGTGCCTGGAACCTAGCCCAGAGCACAGATACGCAGTATTTT
CDR3 protein: CAWNLAQSTDTQYF

J gene: TRBJ1-2
V gene: TRBV13
CDR3 length: 13
clone size: few
D gene: NA
CDR3 DNA: TGTGCCAGCAGGTCACAGGGAGTCTACGGCTACACCTTC
CDR3 protein: CASRSQGVYGYTF

J gene: TRBJ1-4
V gene: TRBV18
CDR3 length: 14
clone size: NA
D gene: NA
CDR3 DNA: TGTGCCAGCTCACCACCGAACCAGTTGGAAAAACTGTTTTTT
CDR3 protein: CASSPPNQLEKLFF

J gene: TRBJ2-7
V gene: TRBV7-2
CDR3 length: 13
clone size: NA
D gene: TRBD1
CDR3 DNA: TGTGCCAGCAGCCAGGACAGGGACCACGAGCAGTACTTC
CDR3 protein: CASSQDRDHEQYF

J gene: TRBJ2-1
V gene: TRBV5-1
CDR3 length: 16
clone size: NA
D gene: TRBD2
CDR3 DNA: TGCGCCAGCAGCCCCGCGGGACTAGCGGATAACAATGAGCAGTTCTTC
CDR3 protein: CASSPAGLADNNEQFF

J gene: TRBJ1-3
V gene: TRBV18
CDR3 length: 18
clone size: NA
D gene: NA
CDR3 DNA: TGTGCCAGCTCACCACTTACGGGTACAGGGAACTCTGGAAACACCATATATTTT
CDR3 protein: CASSPLTGTGNSGNTIYF

J gene: TRBJ2-6
V gene: TRBV4-2
CDR3 length: 17
clone size: once
D gene: TRBD1
CDR3 DNA: TGTGCCAGCAGCCCGGGACAGGGGTCTGGTGGGGCCAACGTCCTGACTTTC
CDR3 protein: CASSPGQGSGGANVLTF

J gene: TRBJ1-5
V gene: TRBV19
CDR3 length: 15
clone size: once
D gene: TRBD1
CDR3 DNA: TGTGCCAGTACCCGGGCCCAGGGGGCGGTTCAGCCCCAGCATTTT
CDR3 protein: CASTRAQGAVQPQHF

J gene: TRBJ2-1
V gene: TRBV18
CDR3 length: 14
clone size: NA
D gene: NA
CDR3 DNA: TGTGCCAGCTCACCACTAGCGTCTTACAATGAGCAGTTCTTC
CDR3 protein: CASSPLASYNEQFF

J gene: TRBJ2-7
V gene: TRBV7-9
CDR3 length: 15
clone size: NA
D gene: TRBD1
CDR3 DNA: TGTGCCAGCAGCTTAGGGGACAGGGGTGGCTACGAGCAGTACTTC
CDR3 protein: CASSLGDRGGYEQYF

J gene: TRBJ2-5
V gene: TRBV5-6
CDR3 length: 18
clone size: NA
D gene: TRBD2
CDR3 DNA: TGTGCCAGCAGCTTGGTGCTAGCGGGAGGTACGCGCCAAGAGACCCAGTACTTC
CDR3 protein: CASSLVLAGGTRQETQYF

J gene: TRBJ1-1
V gene: TRBV5-5
CDR3 length: 16
clone size: NA
D gene: NA
CDR3 DNA: TGTGCCAGCACCTCGGGGCCGGGGGACCTGGCCACTGAAGCTTTCTTT
CDR3 protein: CASTSGPGDLATEAFF

J gene: TRBJ2-2
V gene: TRBV7-9
CDR3 length: 15
clone size: NA
D gene: NA
CDR3 DNA: TGTGCCAGCAGCCTAGTCAGTCTGAACACCGGGGAGCTGTTTTTT
CDR3 protein: CASSLVSLNTGELFF

J gene: TRBJ1-1
V gene: TRBV7-2
CDR3 length: 15
clone size: NA
D gene: TRBD1
CDR3 DNA: TGTGCCAGCAGCTTAGCTCTGACAGGGGGCACTGAAGCTTTCTTT
CDR3 protein: CASSLALTGGTEAFF

J gene: TRBJ2-1
V gene: TRBV6-5
CDR3 length: 16
clone size: NA
D gene: NA
CDR3 DNA: TGTGCCAGCAGTTACCAACCTTTGGACAGTTACAATGAGCAGTTCTTC
CDR3 protein: CASSYQPLDSYNEQFF

J gene: TRBJ2-5
V gene: TRBV6-6
CDR3 length: 15
clone size: NA
D gene: NA
CDR3 DNA: TGTGCCAGCATTACGGGCCAGGGCGGACAAGAGACCCAGTACTTC
CDR3 protein: CASITGQGGQETQYF

J gene: TRBJ2-2
V gene: TRBV5-1
CDR3 length: 14
clone size: NA
D gene: TRBD1
CDR3 DNA: TGCGCCAGCAGCTTGACAGGGGGGACCGGGGAGCTGTTTTTT
CDR3 protein: CASSLTGGTGELFF

J gene: TRBJ1-3
V gene: TRBV5-1
CDR3 length: 16
clone size: NA
D gene: NA
CDR3 DNA: TGCGCCAGCAGCTCCAATTCACAGGGCTCTGGAAACACCATATATTTT
CDR3 protein: CASSSNSQGSGNTIYF

J gene: TRBJ2-3
V gene: TRBV7-6
CDR3 length: 14
clone size: NA
D gene: NA
CDR3 DNA: TGTGCCAGCAGCCAGATAGCTAGCACAGATACGCAGTATTTT
CDR3 protein: CASSQIASTDTQYF

J gene: TRBJ1-2
V gene: TRBV13
CDR3 length: 15
clone size: NA
D gene: NA
CDR3 DNA: TGTGCCAGCAGCCTAATGGGACTCCCGAACTATGGCTACACCTTC
CDR3 protein: CASSLMGLPNYGYTF

J gene: TRBJ1-1
V gene: TRBV7-2
CDR3 length: 14
clone size: NA
D gene: NA
CDR3 DNA: TGTGCCAGCAGCTTCGTCCAGGGCGACACTGAAGCTTTCTTT
CDR3 protein: CASSFVQGDTEAFF

J gene: TRBJ2-3
V gene: TRBV10-2
CDR3 length: 14
clone size: NA
D gene: NA
CDR3 DNA: TGCGCCAGCAGTAGTCTAGCCCTCACAGATACGCAGTATTTT
CDR3 protein: CASSSLALTDTQYF

J gene: TRBJ1-1
V gene: TRBV5-1
CDR3 length: 15
clone size: NA
D gene: TRBD1
CDR3 DNA: TGCGCCAGCAGCCCCTCGGACAGGGGCAACACTGAAGCTTTCTTT
CDR3 protein: CASSPSDRGNTEAFF

J gene: TRBJ2-1
V gene: TRBV11-2
CDR3 length: 13
clone size: NA
D gene: NA
CDR3 DNA: TGTGCCAGCAGCTTAGATCGTGACAGAGGAAAGTTCTTC
CDR3 protein: CASSLDRDRGKFF

J gene: TRBJ2-1
V gene: TRBV2
CDR3 length: 15
clone size: NA
D gene: TRBD2
CDR3 DNA: TGTGCCAGCAGTCGACTAGCGGGAGGGTACAATGAGCAGTTCTTC
CDR3 protein: CASSRLAGGYNEQFF